This T cell receptor (beta chain) was sequenced for a study of neurological immune-mediated disorders. Germline CDR1 is DFQATT and CDR2 is SNEGSKA (reference sequence). V lost 6 bases and J 1 base, leaving 8 bases between the germline ends. The CDR3 loop spans 12 amino acids. Overall study findings and caveats: Because no CDR3 amino acid sequences were shared across subjects by expanded clones, private repertoires were suggested in all groups.

Over 200 million TCR-beta sequences from 15-18 subjects came from every sequencing run. TCRdb re-analysed the 5' RACE reads in MiXCR, keeping a single row per CDR3 protein. The sample lists about 59,000 distinct CDR3 sequences; around 24% were seen once. Time point given: technical triplicate 2. The study built unsorted libraries from 2 million PBMCs kept at -80 C. Regarding this clonotype: Its antigen is not known.

This chain joins TRBV20-1 and TRBJ2-3; no clear D gene. This clonotype originated in a man aged 60-69 years with HTLV-1-associated myelopathy (HAM/TSP). Sequences were obtained from PBMCs. The CDR3 reads CSAVPGTDTQYF. DNA of the CDR3: TGCAGTGCGGTTCCCGGCACAGATACGCAGTATTTT.